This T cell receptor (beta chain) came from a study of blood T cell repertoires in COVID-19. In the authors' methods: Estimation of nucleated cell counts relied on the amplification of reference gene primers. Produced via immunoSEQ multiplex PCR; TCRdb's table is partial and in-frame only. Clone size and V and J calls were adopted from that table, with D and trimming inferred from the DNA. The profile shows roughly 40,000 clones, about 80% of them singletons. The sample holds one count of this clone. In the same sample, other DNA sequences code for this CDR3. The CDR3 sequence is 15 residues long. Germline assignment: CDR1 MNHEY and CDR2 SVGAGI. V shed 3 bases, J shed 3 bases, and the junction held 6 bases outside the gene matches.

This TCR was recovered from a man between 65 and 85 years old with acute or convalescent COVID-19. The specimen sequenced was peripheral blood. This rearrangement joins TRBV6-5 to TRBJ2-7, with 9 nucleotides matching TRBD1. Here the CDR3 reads CASSYSTGGNYEQYF. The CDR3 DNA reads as TGTGCCAGCAGTTATTCGACAGGGGGAAACTACGAGCAGTACTTC.